These T cell receptor beta chains were read from a single sample in a study of OX40 agonist ivuxolimab in advanced cancers. Generated by immunoSEQ multiplex PCR, the TCRdb table keeps only in-frame clones and is missing some. The sample contains fewer than 70,000 clones, roughly 91% of which appear only once. The input for sequencing was CD4+ or CD8+ T cells sorted from blood, taken in a trial of the OX40 agonist ivuxolimab. These receptor sequences come from an adult with an advanced solid tumor such as melanoma, head and neck, liver or kidney cancer. Both conserved end residues are part of each CDR3. D genes are given only for firm matches. Clone size appears in some rows only: once, few, many, or a class for an expanded clone.

V,size,D,J,length,CDR3,DNA
TRBV5-1,-,TRBD1,TRBJ1-4,16,CASSLTRQGTNEKLFF,TGCGCCAGCAGCTTAACGAGACAGGGAACTAATGAAAAACTGTTTTTT
TRBV30,-,-,TRBJ1-2,13,CAWRPTGPYGYTF,TGTGCCTGGAGGCCCACCGGACCCTATGGCTACACCTTC
TRBV19,-,-,TRBJ1-3,14,CASSVGGDGNTIYF,TGTGCCAGTAGTGTCGGCGGGGATGGAAACACCATATATTTT
TRBV19,-,TRBD2,TRBJ2-2,15,CASTKREVSTGELFF,TGTGCCAGTACGAAGCGGGAGGTTAGCACCGGGGAGCTGTTTTTT
TRBV30,-,-,TRBJ1-1,14,CAWSAPVRNTEAFF,TGTGCCTGGAGTGCCCCCGTTCGGAACACTGAAGCTTTCTTT
TRBV5-1,-,TRBD1,TRBJ1-4,15,CASSLTGATNEKLFF,TGCGCCAGCAGCTTGACAGGGGCAACTAATGAAAAACTGTTTTTT
TRBV7-2,-,-,TRBJ1-1,14,CASSLASFATEAFF,TGTGCCAGCAGCTTAGCAAGCTTTGCCACTGAAGCTTTCTTT
TRBV5-8,-,TRBD1,TRBJ1-1,16,CASSLTSGGVSTEAFF,TGTGCCAGCAGCTTGACCTCAGGGGGCGTGAGCACTGAAGCTTTCTTT
TRBV27,-,TRBD1,TRBJ1-5,13,CASSGQGKQPQHF,TGTGCCAGCAGCGGACAGGGGAAACAGCCCCAGCATTTT
TRBV20-1,-,-,TRBJ1-2,9,CSARGPGTF,TGCAGTGCTAGGGGGCCGGGCACCTTC
TRBV6-5,once,-,TRBJ1-2,14,CASTPGRINYGYTF,TGTGCCAGCACCCCAGGGAGAATAAACTATGGCTACACCTTC
TRBV9,-,TRBD2,TRBJ2-3,17,CASSVGLAGGLVDTQYF,TGTGCCAGCAGCGTAGGGCTAGCGGGGGGTTTGGTGGATACGCAGTATTTT
TRBV6-6,-,TRBD1,TRBJ1-1,15,CASHPFDRESTEAFF,TGTGCCAGCCATCCCTTTGACAGGGAGAGCACTGAAGCTTTCTTT
TRBV20-1,-,TRBD1,TRBJ2-7,11,CSALLRQGVIF,TGCAGTGCTTTATTACGACAGGGGGTTATATTC
TRBV4-3,-,-,TRBJ2-7,16,CASSQELGEAMGEQYF,TGCGCCAGCAGCCAAGAGCTCGGGGAGGCAATGGGGGAGCAGTACTTC
TRBV9,-,TRBD2,TRBJ2-3,17,CASSPYDAAGGTDTQYF,TGTGCCAGCAGCCCCTATGATGCGGCGGGAGGCACAGATACGCAGTATTTT
TRBV30,-,TRBD1,TRBJ2-1,13,CAWSVGTGTEQFF,TGTGCCTGGAGTGTAGGGACAGGGACTGAGCAGTTCTTC
TRBV10-3,few,TRBD1,TRBJ1-2,18,CAISEPPSTGGRTYGYTF,TGTGCCATCAGTGAGCCACCTTCGACAGGGGGACGGACCTATGGCTACACCTTC
TRBV6-1,-,-,TRBJ1-2,16,CASSQASGLTVGGYTF,TGTGCCAGCAGTCAAGCTTCGGGACTCACGGTGGGTGGCTACACCTTC
TRBV15,-,-,TRBJ1-2,13,CATSIMGQGGYTF,TGTGCCACCAGCATAATGGGGCAGGGTGGCTACACCTTC
TRBV6-1,-,-,TRBJ1-2,14,CASNYGPRNYGYTF,TGTGCCAGCAACTACGGGCCGCGTAACTATGGCTACACCTTC
TRBV6-1,-,-,TRBJ1-4,11,CASRLREKLFF,TGTGCCAGCCGTCTAAGGGAAAAACTGTTTTTT
TRBV19,-,-,TRBJ1-2,16,CASSIYSDRLNYGYTF,TGTGCCAGTAGTATTTATTCGGACAGACTGAACTATGGCTACACCTTC
TRBV11-2,-,TRBD2,TRBJ2-3,18,CASSLGTSGRAVWDTQYF,TGTGCCAGCAGCTTGGGGACTAGCGGGAGGGCCGTTTGGGATACGCAGTATTTT
TRBV18,-,TRBD1,TRBJ2-7,13,CASSAGTGSEQYF,TGTGCCAGCTCAGCCGGGACAGGGAGCGAGCAGTACTTC
TRBV28,-,-,TRBJ1-5,14,CASSLGHRNQPQHF,TGTGCCAGCAGTTTGGGGCACCGCAATCAGCCCCAGCATTTT
TRBV4-3,-,TRBD2,TRBJ2-7,15,CASSPRVSGAYEQYF,TGCGCCAGCAGCCCCCGGGTTAGCGGGGCCTACGAGCAGTACTTC
TRBV5-4,-,-,TRBJ1-1,14,CASSLALIGTEAFF,TGTGCCAGCAGCTTGGCACTGATCGGGACTGAAGCTTTCTTT
TRBV27,-,TRBD2,TRBJ2-5,14,CASRLAGAQETQYF,TGTGCCAGCAGATTAGCGGGGGCCCAAGAGACCCAGTACTTC
TRBV27,-,TRBD1,TRBJ1-1,13,CASRDRRNTEAFF,TGTGCCAGCAGGGACAGGCGGAACACTGAAGCTTTCTTT
TRBV5-1,-,-,TRBJ1-1,14,CASSLATGSTEAFF,TGCGCCAGCAGCTTGGCCACAGGGTCCACTGAAGCTTTCTTT
TRBV7-9,-,-,TRBJ1-1,14,CASSFEELNTEAFF,TGTGCCAGCAGCTTCGAGGAACTAAACACTGAAGCTTTCTTT
TRBV5-1,-,-,TRBJ1-2,12,CASSLDRSGYTF,TGCGCCAGCAGCTTGGATCGTTCTGGCTACACCTTC
TRBV7-9,-,TRBD1,TRBJ1-1,14,CASSPQGALSEAFF,TGTGCCAGCAGCCCACAGGGGGCCCTCTCTGAAGCTTTCTTT
TRBV4-3,once,-,TRBJ1-1,13,CASSQVRTTEAFF,TGCGCCAGCAGCCAAGTGAGGACTACTGAAGCTTTCTTT
TRBV6-9,-,-,TRBJ1-1,13,CASSYNDVTEAFF,TGTGCCAGCAGTTACAATGACGTGACTGAAGCTTTCTTT
TRBV30,once,-,TRBJ1-5,15,CAWSVRGTLNQPQHF,TGTGCCTGGAGTGTACGAGGGACCCTAAATCAGCCCCAGCATTTT
TRBV30,-,-,TRBJ1-2,16,CAWSPGGGPRGYGYTF,TGTGCCTGGAGTCCCGGAGGAGGGCCCCGAGGCTATGGCTACACCTTC
TRBV6-6,once,-,TRBJ2-7,15,CASSYKAGGSYEQYF,TGTGCCAGCAGTTACAAGGCCGGGGGATCCTACGAGCAGTACTTC
TRBV30,-,-,TRBJ1-6,13,CAWRGYRDSPLHF,TGTGCCTGGAGGGGCTACAGGGATTCACCCCTCCACTTT
TRBV18,few,-,TRBJ1-1,13,CASSPQGNTEAFF,TGTGCCAGCTCACCTCAGGGTAACACTGAAGCTTTCTTT
TRBV9,few,TRBD1,TRBJ2-1,15,CASSERPTGDNEQFF,TGTGCCAGCAGCGAAAGACCTACAGGGGACAATGAGCAGTTCTTC
TRBV4-3,-,-,TRBJ1-2,15,CASSQAWVGDYGYTF,TGCGCCAGCAGCCAAGCCTGGGTAGGGGACTATGGCTACACCTTC
TRBV30,-,TRBD1,TRBJ2-2,18,CAWSVRPPGQWDTGELFF,TGTGCCTGGAGTGTACGCCCACCGGGACAGTGGGACACCGGGGAGCTGTTTTTT
TRBV5-4,-,-,TRBJ1-2,15,CASSLAQGWDYGYTF,TGTGCCAGCAGCTTGGCCCAGGGGTGGGACTATGGCTACACCTTC
TRBV5-3,-,TRBD1,TRBJ1-1,17,CARSRDRVFRMNTEAFF,TGTGCCAGAAGCCGGGACAGGGTATTTAGGATGAACACTGAAGCTTTCTTT
TRBV7-9,-,-,TRBJ1-1,14,CASSLLWQNTEAFF,TGTGCCAGCAGCTTATTGTGGCAGAACACTGAAGCTTTCTTT
TRBV25-1,-,TRBD1,TRBJ1-4,14,CASSYQGASEKLFF,TGTGCCAGCAGTTACCAGGGGGCTAGTGAAAAACTGTTTTTT
TRBV5-1,-,-,TRBJ2-5,11,CASSLAGAQYF,TGCGCCAGCAGCTTGGCCGGGGCCCAGTACTTC
TRBV19,-,-,TRBJ1-5,15,CASRNSRQVKQPQHF,TGTGCCAGTAGGAATTCGAGGCAGGTAAAGCAGCCCCAGCATTTT
TRBV27,once,-,TRBJ2-3,16,CASSSPAGAPGDTQYF,TGTGCCAGCAGTTCCCCCGCGGGGGCCCCAGGCGATACGCAGTATTTT
TRBV29-1,-,TRBD1,TRBJ2-6,13,CSVGGQPNNVLTF,TGCAGCGTTGGGGGACAGCCCAACAACGTCCTGACTTTC
TRBV27,-,TRBD2,TRBJ2-1,17,CASSHFLGLAGAHEQFF,TGTGCCAGCAGCCACTTCCTCGGACTAGCGGGAGCTCATGAGCAGTTCTTC
TRBV18,-,-,TRBJ1-2,13,CASSYSSFYGYTF,TGTGCCAGCTCATACAGCTCTTTTTATGGCTACACCTTC
TRBV21-1,-,-,TRBJ1-2,16,CASSKGRGQDVYGYTF,TGTGCCAGCAGCAAAGGGAGGGGGCAAGACGTCTATGGCTACACCTTC
TRBV4-3,-,-,TRBJ2-7,13,CASSQVRVGEQYF,TGCGCCAGCAGCCAAGTCCGCGTCGGGGAGCAGTACTTC
TRBV5-1,-,-,TRBJ2-6,15,CASSPPGAGANVLTF,TGCGCCAGCAGCCCCCCCGGGGCTGGGGCCAACGTCCTGACTTTC
TRBV7-2,once,-,TRBJ2-5,14,CASTNRRGAETQYF,TGTGCCAGCACCAACCGGAGGGGTGCGGAGACCCAGTACTTC
TRBV2,-,TRBD1,TRBJ1-2,15,CASSDSRQGGYGYTF,TGTGCCAGCAGTGATTCTAGACAGGGGGGCTATGGCTACACCTTC
TRBV9,once,-,TRBJ2-2,17,CASSVGMPVGNTGELFF,TGTGCCAGCAGCGTAGGAATGCCGGTGGGGAACACCGGGGAGCTGTTTTTT